The 18 T cell receptor beta chains below all came from one sample that was sequenced in a study of radiation and T cells in renal cell carcinoma. The time point here: blood 2 weeks post-SBRT. Treatment here: 15 Gy SBRT to primary tumor, nephrectomy 4 weeks later. Data came from immunoSEQ multiplex PCR; TCRdb stores just in-frame clones and leaves some out. The top ten hold under 6.5% of the sample, which has 100,000 to 150,000 clones, 81% seen once. The starting material was blood, obtained from a patient whose treatment included radiotherapy and nephrectomy. The receptor source for this set is a man aged 45-60 years with renal cell carcinoma.

This clone showed up just a few times. The CDR3 spells CASSQDYPSPLHF. As DNA, the CDR3 is TGTGCCAGCAGCCAAGATTATCCTTCACCCCTCCACTTT. The chain couples TRBV14 to TRBJ1-6, with D unclear. Trimming removed 0 bases from V and 9 bases from J, with 6 bases in between. CDR3 size: 13 residues. Germline V gives CDR1 SGHDN, CDR2 FVKESK.

This sequence joins TRBV5-1 and TRBJ2-1; TRBD2 might be the D (5 bases). This CDR3 region has 16 residues. Germline CDR1 SGHRS, CDR2 YFSETQ. Trimming removed 0 bases at V and 2 bases at J, with 12 bases between. The CDR3 nucleotides read TGCGCCAGCAGCTTGGAAGCGGACCTACCCTACAATGAGCAGTTCTTC. This encodes CASSLEADLPYNEQFF. Complete variable domain (other parts from reference TRBV5-1 and TRBJ2-1): KAGVTQTPRYLIKTRGQQVTLSCSPISGHRSVSWYQQTPGQGLQFLFEYFSETQRNKGNFPGRFSGRQFSNSRSEMNVSTLELGDSALYLCASSLEADLPYNEQFFGPGTRLTVL.

The chain combines TRBV6-5 with TRBJ1-1; D unclear. The CDR3 is made up of 14 amino acids. CDR1 is MNHEY, CDR2 SVGAGI, per germline. Trimming removed 5 bases at V and 6 bases at J, with 16 bases between. CDR3 sequence (DNA): TGTGCCAGCAGTCTCTTGGGTCGAGACGCTGAAGCTTTCTTT. This translates into CASSLLGRDAEAFF.

V usage is TRBV27 and J usage is TRBJ1-1; TRBD1 matches at 7 bases. The CDR3 covers 12 residues. Germline CDR1 and CDR2: MNHEY and SMNVEV (reference sequence). The J segment lost 8 bases and the V segment lost 5 bases, leaving 5 bases of the junction unmatched. CDR3 region: CASSTGAGEAFF. The DNA of the CDR3 is TGTGCCAGCAGTACAGGGGCGGGAGAAGCTTTCTTT.

This clone was seen more than once but under ten times. The chain recombines TRBV7-8 with TRBJ1-3, with D tentatively TRBD1 (5 bases). The CDR3 consists of 15 residues. Looked up from germline, CDR1 is SGHVS and CDR2 is FQNEAQ. With 4 bases removed from V and 0 bases from J, the gap between germline ends came to 10 bases. The CDR3 region is CASSSRAISGNTIYF. CDR3 nucleotide sequence: TGTGCCAGCAGCTCCAGGGCCATCTCTGGAAACACCATATATTTT.

V usage is TRBV5-1 and J usage is TRBJ1-4; no reliable D call. The CDR3 runs 14 residues. Germline CDR1 and CDR2: SGHRS and YFSETQ. The V and J ends lost 2 bases and 1 base respectively, with 6 bases between them. CDR3 loop: CASSFEGTNEKLFF. DNA for the CDR3: TGCGCCAGCAGCTTTGAGGGAACTAATGAAAAACTGTTTTTT.

This rearrangement joins TRBV4-1 to TRBJ1-2, with D possibly matching TRBD1 (5 bases). CDR3 length: 18 residues. Trimming took off 0 bases at V and 3 bases at J, with 20 bases between the two ends. Per germline, CDR1 MGHRA and CDR2 YSYEKL. CDR3 in amino acids: CASSQEGVEVRGHYGYTF. CDR3 DNA sequence: TGCGCCAGCAGCCAAGAGGGGGTAGAGGTGCGGGGACACTATGGCTACACCTTC.

CDR3 sequence (DNA): TGTGCCAGTAGGGGACAGGGGAGTCAGCCCCAGCATTTT. It is translated as CASRGQGSQPQHF. This rearrangement joins TRBV19 to TRBJ1-5, with 10 positions matching TRBD1. This CDR3 region has 13 residues. The V and J ends lost 6 bases and 6 bases, in that order; junction bases with no gene match: 2. Germline values: CDR1 LNHDA, CDR2 SQIVND (reference sequence).

The J gene is TRBJ2-1, the V gene TRBV2; 7 bases map to TRBD2. Germline V CDR1 and CDR2: SNHLY, FYNNEI. J lost 10 bases, V lost 2 bases, and 8 bases had no gene match. The CDR3 contains 14 residues. The CDR3 bases are TGTGCCAGCAGTGAATGGGTGACTAGCCGCGAGCAGTTCTTC. Amino acid sequence: CASSEWVTSREQFF.

The chain is built from TRBV20-1 and TRBJ1-2; possible D gene TRBD1, 5 bases. Germline CDR1 is DFQATT and CDR2 is SNEGSKA (reference sequence). The CDR3 consists of 11 residues. With 5 bases removed from V and 8 bases from J, the gap between germline ends came to 12 bases. The CDR3 DNA reads as TGCAGTGCTGGATCGGACAAAGGCTACACCTTC. Translation: CSAGSDKGYTF.

This sequence joins TRBV11-2 and TRBJ1-1, with 8 bases aligning to TRBD1. The CDR3 consists of 12 residues. Germline assignment: CDR1 SGHAT and CDR2 FQNNGV. J lost 12 bases, V lost 4 bases, and 7 bases had no gene match. The CDR3 DNA sequence: TGTGCCAGCAGCTCTTTGGGACAGGTTTCTTTCTTT. Its translation: CASSSLGQVSFF.

The V and J genes are TRBV5-1 and TRBJ1-2; 7 bases map to TRBD1. This CDR3 comprises 17 residues. In germline, CDR1 is SGHRS, CDR2 YFSETQ. The V segment lost 4 bases and the J segment 4 bases; nucleotides outside the gene matches: 16. The CDR3 bases are TGCGCCAGCAGCGCGACCGGGACAGCCCTTCGGGGCTATGGCTACACCTTC. Protein product: CASSATGTALRGYGYTF.

This chain joins TRBV10-3 and TRBJ2-3, with 9 bases matching TRBD1. The CDR3 has 15 amino acids. The trim removed 6 bases at V and 5 bases at J, leaving 9 bases unmatched. Germline CDR1 ENHRY, CDR2 SYGVKD. This CDR3 is CAIRPRTGDVDTQYF. In DNA, the CDR3 is TGTGCCATCAGGCCTAGGACAGGGGATGTAGATACGCAGTATTTT.

This chain joins TRBV10-3 and TRBJ1-2, with D tentatively TRBD1 (5 bases). This CDR3 is built from 14 residues. V was shortened by 6 bases and J by 7 bases, with 18 bases between the two germline ends. Germline CDR1 is ENHRY and CDR2 is SYGVKD. For the CDR3, the DNA is TGTGCCATCAGGGAACAGGTGCTTTATGGTGGCTACACCTTC. It codes for CAIREQVLYGGYTF.

The chain combines TRBV2 with TRBJ2-2; D gene uncertain. V lost 6 bases and J lost 6, with 11 bases in between. This CDR3 region has 13 residues. Germline V lookup: CDR1 SNHLY, CDR2 FYNNEI. Here the CDR3 DNA reads TGTGCCAGCAGCGATCCAAAAGCCGGGGAGCTGTTTTTT. It encodes CASSDPKAGELFF.

The V call is TRBV9, the J call TRBJ1-2; D may be TRBD1 (5 bases). Per germline, CDR1 SGDLS and CDR2 YYNGEE. This CDR3 region has 15 residues. With 0 bases removed from V and 5 bases from J, the gap between germline ends came to 14 bases. The CDR3 DNA reads TGTGCCAGCAGCGTAGAACAGGCGCCCGTTTATGGCTACACCTTC. Amino acids: CASSVEQAPVYGYTF.

The V and J genes are TRBV7-2 and TRBJ2-1; 8 bases agree with TRBD2. V lost 2 bases and J lost 2; bases outside the gene matches: 2. Germline-derived CDR1 and CDR2 are SGHTA and FQGNSA. The length of the CDR3 is 15 residues. DNA for the CDR3: TGTGCCAGCAGCTTATTCGGGGGGGCCTACAATGAGCAGTTCTTC. It translates to CASSLFGGAYNEQFF.

The sample holds one count of this clone. The gene calls are TRBV5-6 and TRBJ1-6; no firm D call. Trimming took off 4 bases at V and 3 bases at J, with 17 bases between the two ends. CDR1 and CDR2 (germline): SGHDT, YYEEEE. The CDR3 consists of 17 residues. The chain's CDR3 is CASSPFRTPDYNSPLHF. The CDR3 DNA reads as TGTGCCAGCAGCCCATTCAGGACCCCGGACTATAATTCACCCCTCCACTTT.